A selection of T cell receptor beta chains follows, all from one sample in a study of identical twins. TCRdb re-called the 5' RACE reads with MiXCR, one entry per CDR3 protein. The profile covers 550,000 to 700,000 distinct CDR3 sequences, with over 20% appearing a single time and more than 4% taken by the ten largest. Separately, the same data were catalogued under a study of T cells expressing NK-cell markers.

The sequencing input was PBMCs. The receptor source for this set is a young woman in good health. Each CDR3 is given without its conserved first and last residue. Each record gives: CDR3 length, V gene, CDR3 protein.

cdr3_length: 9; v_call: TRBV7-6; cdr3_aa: ASSLEQTQY
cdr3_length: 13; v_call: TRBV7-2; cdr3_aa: ASSLADGTVYEQY
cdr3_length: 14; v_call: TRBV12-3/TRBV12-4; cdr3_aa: ASSSPPGPLNSPLH
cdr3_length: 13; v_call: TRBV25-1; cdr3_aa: ASSEPSGRLRTQY
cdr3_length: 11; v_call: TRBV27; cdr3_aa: ASRGYSYNEQF
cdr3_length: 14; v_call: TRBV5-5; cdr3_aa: ASNLKGTSDNREQF
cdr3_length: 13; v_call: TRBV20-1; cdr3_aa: SARQPRDGSYEQY
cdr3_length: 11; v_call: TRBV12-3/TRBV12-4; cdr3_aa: ASSLGTTDTQY
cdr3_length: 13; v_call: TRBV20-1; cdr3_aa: SARDVAGGKETQY
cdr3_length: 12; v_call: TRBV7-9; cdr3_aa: ASSRQGSGETQY
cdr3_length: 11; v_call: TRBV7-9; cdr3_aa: ASSVGYNEKLF
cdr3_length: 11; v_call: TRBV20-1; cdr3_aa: SVSTGIYTEAF
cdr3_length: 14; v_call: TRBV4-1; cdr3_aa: ASSLLTSAVTNEQF
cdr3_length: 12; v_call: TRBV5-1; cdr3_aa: ASSIQGGNTEAF
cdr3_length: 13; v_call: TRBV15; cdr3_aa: ATSRERDSYNEQF
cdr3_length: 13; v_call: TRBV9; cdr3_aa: ASSVAGQPIYEQY
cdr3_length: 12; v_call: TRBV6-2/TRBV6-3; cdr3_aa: ASTQGYSDTEAF
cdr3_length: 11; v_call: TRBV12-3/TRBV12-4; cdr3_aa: ASRAGASHEQY
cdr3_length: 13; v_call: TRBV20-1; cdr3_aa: SANPRTSGGYEQY
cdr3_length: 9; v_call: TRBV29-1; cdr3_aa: SAIESFEAF
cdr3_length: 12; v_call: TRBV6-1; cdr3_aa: ASSPPGGGNEQF
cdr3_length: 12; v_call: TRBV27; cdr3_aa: ASRPLTGANVLT
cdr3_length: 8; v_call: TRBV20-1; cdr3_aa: SASRGGYT
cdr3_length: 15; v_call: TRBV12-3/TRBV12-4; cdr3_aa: ASSLSRWDPRSYEQY
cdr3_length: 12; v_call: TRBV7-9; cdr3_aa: ASSRTSGINEQY
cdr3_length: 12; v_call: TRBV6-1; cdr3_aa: ASSSPLSSYEQY
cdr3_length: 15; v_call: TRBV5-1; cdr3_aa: ASSLGRTGSSSYEQY
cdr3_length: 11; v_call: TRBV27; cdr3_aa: ASSLARGSGYT
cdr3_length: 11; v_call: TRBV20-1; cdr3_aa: SAAGRGIDTIY
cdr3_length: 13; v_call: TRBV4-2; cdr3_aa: ASSQETFFYNEQF
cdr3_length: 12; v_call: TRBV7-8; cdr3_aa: ASSEDLRQETQY
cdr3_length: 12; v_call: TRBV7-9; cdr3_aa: ASSLGTGHYGYT
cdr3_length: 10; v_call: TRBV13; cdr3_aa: ASSLGNGEQF
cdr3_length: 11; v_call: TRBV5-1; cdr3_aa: ASRDAERETQY
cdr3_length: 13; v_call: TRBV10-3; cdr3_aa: AISPQGQGYSPLH
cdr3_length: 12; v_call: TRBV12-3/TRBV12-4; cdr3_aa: ASSLRAASYEQY
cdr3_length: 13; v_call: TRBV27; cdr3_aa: ASSPIRLAGTEAF
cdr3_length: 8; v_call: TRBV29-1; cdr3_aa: SVVGPEAF
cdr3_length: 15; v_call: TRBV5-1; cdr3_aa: ASSLFPSSGVNTEAF
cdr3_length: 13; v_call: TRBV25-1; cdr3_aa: ASSELDREYNEQF
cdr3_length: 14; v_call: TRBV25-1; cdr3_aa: ASSGSVSRATGELF
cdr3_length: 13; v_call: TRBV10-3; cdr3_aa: AISRTSGGNNEQF
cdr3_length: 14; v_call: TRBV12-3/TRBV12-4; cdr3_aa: ASSWTGGRSTDTQY
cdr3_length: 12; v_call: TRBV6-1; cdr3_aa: ASTKGVVNYGYT
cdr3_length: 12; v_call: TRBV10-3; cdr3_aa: AIRGTSVANTQY
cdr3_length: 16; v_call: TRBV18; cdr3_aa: ASSPRTSGGTNTGELF
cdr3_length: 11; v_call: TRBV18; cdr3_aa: ASSAGQGSEAF
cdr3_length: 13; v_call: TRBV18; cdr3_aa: ASSPSKPPGVEAF
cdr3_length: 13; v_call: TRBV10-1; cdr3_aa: ASSETGQGDTEAF
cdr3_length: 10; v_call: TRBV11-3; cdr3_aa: ASSLGVVGAF
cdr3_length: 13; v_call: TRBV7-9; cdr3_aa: ASSPTQGNDYGYT
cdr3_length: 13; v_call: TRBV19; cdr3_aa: ASSIGPGQGLEQY